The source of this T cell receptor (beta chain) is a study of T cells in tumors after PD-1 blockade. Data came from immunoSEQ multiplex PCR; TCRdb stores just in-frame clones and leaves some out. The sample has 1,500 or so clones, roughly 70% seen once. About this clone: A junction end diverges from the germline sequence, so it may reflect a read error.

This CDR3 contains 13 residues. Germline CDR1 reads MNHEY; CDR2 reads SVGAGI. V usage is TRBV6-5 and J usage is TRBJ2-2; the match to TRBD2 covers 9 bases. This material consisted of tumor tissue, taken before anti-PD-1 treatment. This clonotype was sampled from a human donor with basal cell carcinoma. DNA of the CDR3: TGCGGTGGGTCCGCGGGGGGGGCCGGGGAGCTGTTTTTT. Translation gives CGGSAGGAGELFF.